The text below deals with one T cell receptor beta chain. This record belongs to a study of cytomegalovirus exposure and HLA in healthy donors. PCR involved 60 Vbeta and 13 Jbeta primers. Profiling relied on immunoSEQ multiplex PCR, and the TCRdb table lists in-frame clones only, not all of them. The sample gives 150,000 to 200,000 clones, approximately 81% of which show up once; 3.5% to 4% is in the top ten. Germline V gene data show CDR1 as LGHNT and CDR2 as FRNRAP. The CDR3 is made up of 15 amino acids. Germline trimming cut 7 bases from V and 3 bases from J; bases unmatched to any gene: 11. The V gene is TRBV12-5, the J gene TRBJ1-1, with 7 bases matching TRBD1. The receptor was isolated from a man in his fifties in good health and CMV-seronegative. Source material: PBMCs. This CDR3 reads CASEGTVLLDTEAFF. The DNA of the CDR3 is TGTGCTAGTGAGGGGACAGTCCTTTTAGACACTGAAGCTTTCTTT.